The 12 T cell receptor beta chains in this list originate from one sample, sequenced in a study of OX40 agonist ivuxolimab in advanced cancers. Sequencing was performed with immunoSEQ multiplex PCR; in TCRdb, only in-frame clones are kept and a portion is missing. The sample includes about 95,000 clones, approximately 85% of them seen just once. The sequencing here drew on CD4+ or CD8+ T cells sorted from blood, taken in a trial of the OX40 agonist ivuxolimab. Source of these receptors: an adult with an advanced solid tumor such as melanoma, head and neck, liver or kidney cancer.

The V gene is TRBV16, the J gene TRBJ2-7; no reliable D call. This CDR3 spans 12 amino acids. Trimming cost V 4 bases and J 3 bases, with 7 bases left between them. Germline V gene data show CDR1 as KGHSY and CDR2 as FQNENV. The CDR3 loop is CASSRIVYEQYF. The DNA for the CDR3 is TGTGCCAGCAGCCGCATTGTCTACGAGCAGTACTTC.

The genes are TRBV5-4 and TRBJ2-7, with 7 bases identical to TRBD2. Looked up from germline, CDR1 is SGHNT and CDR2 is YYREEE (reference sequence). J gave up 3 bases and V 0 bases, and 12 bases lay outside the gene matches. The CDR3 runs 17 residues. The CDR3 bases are TGTGCCAGCAGCTTGGTTGGGGGAGGGTTTGGCCACTACGAGCAGTACTTC. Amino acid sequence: CASSLVGGGFGHYEQYF.

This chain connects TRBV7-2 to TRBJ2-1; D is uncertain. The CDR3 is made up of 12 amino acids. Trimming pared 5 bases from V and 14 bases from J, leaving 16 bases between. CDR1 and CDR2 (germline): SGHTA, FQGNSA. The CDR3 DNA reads TGTGCCAGCAGCCCCCGGGTCCTTCCCGAGTTCTTC. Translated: CASSPRVLPEFF.

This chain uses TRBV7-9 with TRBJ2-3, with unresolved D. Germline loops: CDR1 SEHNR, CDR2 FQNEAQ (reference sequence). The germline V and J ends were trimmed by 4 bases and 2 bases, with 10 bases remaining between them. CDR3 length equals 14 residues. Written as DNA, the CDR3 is TGTGCCAGCAGCTACGATTACTTCACAGATACGCAGTATTTT. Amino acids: CASSYDYFTDTQYF. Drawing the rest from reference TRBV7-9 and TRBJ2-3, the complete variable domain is DTGVSQNPRHKITKRGQNVTFRCDPISEHNRLYWYRQTLGQGPEFLTYFQNEAQLEKSRLLSDRFSAERPKGSFSTLEIQRTEQGDSAMYLCASSYDYFTDTQYFGPGTRLTVL.

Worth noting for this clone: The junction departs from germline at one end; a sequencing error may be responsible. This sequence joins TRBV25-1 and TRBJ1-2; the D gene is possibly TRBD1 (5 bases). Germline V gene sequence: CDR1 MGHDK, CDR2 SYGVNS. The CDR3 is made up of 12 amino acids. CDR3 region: CAGSGGTHGYTF. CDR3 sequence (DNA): TGTGCCGGCAGTGGGGGAACACATGGCTACACCTTC.

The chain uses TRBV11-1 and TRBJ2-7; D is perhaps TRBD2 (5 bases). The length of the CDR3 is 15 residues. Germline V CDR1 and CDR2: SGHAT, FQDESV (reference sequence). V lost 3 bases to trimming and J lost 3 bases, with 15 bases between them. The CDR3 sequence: CASSLGWSGNYEQYF. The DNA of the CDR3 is TGTGCCAGCAGCTTGGGGTGGAGCGGAAACTACGAGCAGTACTTC.

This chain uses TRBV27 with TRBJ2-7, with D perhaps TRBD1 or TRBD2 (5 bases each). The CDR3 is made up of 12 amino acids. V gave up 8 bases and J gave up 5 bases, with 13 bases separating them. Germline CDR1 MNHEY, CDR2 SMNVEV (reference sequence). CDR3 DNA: TGTGCCAGCCCCAAGGGGAGTAACGAGCAGTACTTC. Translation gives CASPKGSNEQYF.

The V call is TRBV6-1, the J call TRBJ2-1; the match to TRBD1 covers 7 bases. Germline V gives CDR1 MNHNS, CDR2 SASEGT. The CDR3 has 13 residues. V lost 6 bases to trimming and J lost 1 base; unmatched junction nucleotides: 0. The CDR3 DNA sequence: TGTGCCAGCAGGACAGGGTCCTACAATGAGCAGTTCTTC. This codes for CASRTGSYNEQFF.

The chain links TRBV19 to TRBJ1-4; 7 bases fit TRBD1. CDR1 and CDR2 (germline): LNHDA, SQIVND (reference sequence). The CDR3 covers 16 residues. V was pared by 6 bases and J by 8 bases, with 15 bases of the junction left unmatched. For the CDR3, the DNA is TGTGCCAGTAGACCTTCTGGACAGGCGAAGAGAGAAAAACTGTTTTTT. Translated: CASRPSGQAKREKLFF. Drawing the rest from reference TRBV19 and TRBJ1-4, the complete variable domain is DGGITQSPKYLFRKEGQNVTLSCEQNLNHDAMYWYRQDPGQGLRLIYYSQIVNDFQKGDIAEGYSVSREKKESFPLTVTSAQKNPTAFYLCASRPSGQAKREKLFFGSGTQLSVL.

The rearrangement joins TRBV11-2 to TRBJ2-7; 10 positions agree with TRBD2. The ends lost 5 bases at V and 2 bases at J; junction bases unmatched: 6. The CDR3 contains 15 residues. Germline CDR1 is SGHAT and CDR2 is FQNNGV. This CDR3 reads CASSTGLARTYEQYF. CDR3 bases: TGTGCCAGCAGCACGGGACTAGCGAGGACCTACGAGCAGTACTTC.

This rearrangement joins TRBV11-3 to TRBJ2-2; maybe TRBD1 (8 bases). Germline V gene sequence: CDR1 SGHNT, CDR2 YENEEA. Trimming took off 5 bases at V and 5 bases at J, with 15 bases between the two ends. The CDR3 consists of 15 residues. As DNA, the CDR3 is TGTGCCAGCAGCCCCGGACAGGGAGGGACCGGGGAGCTGTTTTTT. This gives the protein CASSPGQGGTGELFF.

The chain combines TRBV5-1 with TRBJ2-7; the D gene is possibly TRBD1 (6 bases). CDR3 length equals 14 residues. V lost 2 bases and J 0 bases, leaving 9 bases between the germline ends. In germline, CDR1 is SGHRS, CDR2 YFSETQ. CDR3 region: CASSLTGSSYEQYF. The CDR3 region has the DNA TGCGCCAGCAGCTTAACAGGGAGCTCCTACGAGCAGTACTTC.